This T cell receptor (beta chain) was sequenced in a study of OX40 agonist ivuxolimab in advanced cancers. The overall study: Patients assigned to dose escalation were diagnosed with hepatocellular carcinoma, melanoma, renal cell or head and neck cancer. Mean age approximately 59 years, range about 20 to 79; just over 80% male.

Libraries were prepared by immunoSEQ multiplex PCR; TCRdb keeps only in-frame clonotypes and omits some of them. The data contain around 20,000 clones, around 80% of them seen just once; the ten biggest clones take up about a quarter. The CDR3 spans 15 residues. The ends were cut back, 1 base at V and 7 bases at J, with 14 bases in the middle. Germline CDR1 reads MNHNS; CDR2 reads SASEGT. This clone was seen a single time. This clonotype was obtained from an adult with an advanced solid tumor such as melanoma, head and neck, liver or kidney cancer. The sample consisted of CD4+ or CD8+ T cells sorted from blood, taken in a trial of the OX40 agonist ivuxolimab. The rearrangement uses TRBV6-1 and TRBJ1-5; the D gene is possibly TRBD1 (6 bases). The CDR3 sequence is CASSEEKGGAQPQHF. DNA for the CDR3: TGTGCCAGCAGTGAAGAGAAGGGGGGTGCCCAGCCCCAGCATTTT.